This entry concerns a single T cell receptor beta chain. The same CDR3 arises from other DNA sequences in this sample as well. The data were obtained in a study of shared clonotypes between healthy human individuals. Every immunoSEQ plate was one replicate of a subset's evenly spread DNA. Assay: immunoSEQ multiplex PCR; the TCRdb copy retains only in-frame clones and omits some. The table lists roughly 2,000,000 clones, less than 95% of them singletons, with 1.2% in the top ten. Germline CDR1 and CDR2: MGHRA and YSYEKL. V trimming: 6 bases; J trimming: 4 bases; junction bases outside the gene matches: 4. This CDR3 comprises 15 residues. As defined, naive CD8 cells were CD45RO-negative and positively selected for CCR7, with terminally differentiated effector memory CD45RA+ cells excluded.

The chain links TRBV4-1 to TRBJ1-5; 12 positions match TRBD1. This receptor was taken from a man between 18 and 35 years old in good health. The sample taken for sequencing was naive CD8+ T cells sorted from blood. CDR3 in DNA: TGCGCCAGCAGTTTGGGACAGGGGGCTAATCAGCCCCAGCATTTT. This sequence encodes CASSLGQGANQPQHF.